This TCR beta chain appears in the sequencing data of a study of CD8 T cells in ankylosing spondylitis. General study results and limits: From matched ankylosing spondylitis synovial fluid, disease-linked clones were reportedly recovered at significantly enriched levels.

On this clonotype itself: Its antigen is not identified.

For TCR beta, libraries came from quantitative 5'-RACE with molecular barcodes. TCRdb recomputed calls from the 5' RACE reads with MiXCR, one row per CDR3 protein. The sample gives about 360,000 distinct CDR3 sequences, 20% to 25% of which show up once; around 14% is in the top ten. The CDR3 covers 14 residues. V was pared by 5 bases and J by 7 bases, with 15 bases between. In germline, CDR1 is SEHNR, CDR2 FQNEAQ (reference sequence). The genes are TRBV7-9 and TRBJ1-5; D is uncertain. The TCR sequence derives from a male donor with ankylosing spondylitis or in good health (not recorded which). What was sequenced was blood, either unsorted or a sorted T cell fraction (not recorded which). As DNA, the CDR3 is TGTGCCAGCAGCCTGGCCCAAGGCGGCCAGCCCCAGCATTTT. Amino acid sequence: CASSLAQGGQPQHF.